This T cell receptor beta chain was sequenced during a study of OX40 agonist ivuxolimab in advanced cancers. As for the study in general: Ivuxolimab, which patients received intravenously every 2 weeks, was dosed at 0.01 to 10 mg/kg. Three partial responders included one hepatocellular carcinoma patient and two cutaneous melanoma patients.

The table came from immunoSEQ multiplex PCR; TCRdb's copy has only in-frame clones and leaves some out. The sample holds about 69,000 clones, about nine tenths seen once. With baseline, cycle 4 day 1, and cycle 7 day 1 as timepoints, blood was sampled. This CDR3 is built from 13 residues. CDR1 and CDR2 (germline): MDHEN, SYDVKM. The V gene lost 3 bases and the J gene lost 0 bases, with 4 bases spanning the gap. The starting material was CD4+ or CD8+ T cells sorted from blood, obtained in a trial of the OX40 agonist ivuxolimab. The TCR comes from an adult with an advanced solid tumor such as melanoma, head and neck, liver or kidney cancer. This chain uses TRBV28 with TRBJ2-3; D is uncertain. CDR3 bases: TGTGCCAGCAGTTTCGGGAGCACAGATACGCAGTATTTT. This translates into CASSFGSTDTQYF.